A selection of T cell receptor beta chains follows, all from one sample in a study of CD8+CD57+ T cells in acquired aplastic anemia. TCRdb analysed the reads with MiXCR anew, one entry per CDR3 protein. The sample consists of some 140,000 distinct CDR3 sequences, less than 60% of them appearing once. The sample was sorted CD4+, CD8+, or CD8+CD57+ T cells (not recorded which) from PBMCs. These receptor sequences come from a human donor with aplastic anemia. CDR3s include the opening cysteine and the closing phenylalanine or tryptophan. D genes are given only for firm matches. Rows give clone size only sometimes, using once, few, many, or a class for an expanded clone.

>TRBV6-1|TRBJ1-1|many|TRBD1
CASRDWDRGFNTEAFF
TGTGCCAGCAGGGATTGGGACAGGGGGTTTAACACTGAAGCTTTCTTT
>TRBV13|TRBJ1-3|NA|NA
CASSQEEGSGNTIYF
TGTGCCAGCAGCCAAGAGGAGGGTTCCGGAAACACCATATATTTT
>TRBV7-6|TRBJ1-6|NA|TRBD1
CASSLATGDNSPLHF
TGTGCCAGCAGCTTAGCGACAGGGGATAATTCACCCCTCCACTTT
>TRBV29-1|TRBJ2-1|once|NA
CSVSEAGAGEQFF
TGCAGCGTTTCCGAAGCCGGGGCGGGTGAGCAGTTCTTC
>TRBV7-9|TRBJ1-5|NA|TRBD1
CASSPDRAGNQPPHF
TGTGCCAGCAGTCCCGACAGGGCAGGCAATCAGCCCCCGCATTTT
>TRBV24-1|TRBJ1-6|NA|NA
CATSDPKLGTNSPLHF
TGTGCCACCAGTGATCCGAAGTTGGGTACCAATTCACCCCTCCACTTT
>TRBV2|TRBJ2-3|many|NA
CASSEEVRTDTQYF
TGTGCCAGCAGTGAAGAGGTTCGCACAGATACGCAGTATTTT
>TRBV12-3/TRBV12-4|TRBJ2-1|many|TRBD2
CASSSPQTSGGANEQFF
TGTGCCAGCAGTTCCCCCCAGACGAGCGGGGGGGCCAATGAGCAGTTCTTC
>TRBV9|TRBJ2-7|NA|TRBD2
CASGAGYSAYEQYF
TGTGCCAGCGGAGCGGGATATTCGGCCTACGAGCAGTACTTC
>TRBV29-1|TRBJ2-5|NA|NA
CSVEETALQETQYF
TGCAGCGTTGAAGAGACAGCACTCCAAGAGACCCAGTACTTC
>TRBV7-6|TRBJ1-6|many|NA
CASSDTGSEYNSPLHF
TGTGCCAGCAGCGATACCGGGTCCGAATATAATTCACCCCTCCACTTT
>TRBV18|TRBJ1-5|few|TRBD1
CASSQTGGNQPQHF
TGTGCCAGCTCCCAAACAGGGGGCAATCAGCCCCAGCATTTT
>TRBV20-1|TRBJ2-7|NA|NA
CSARNTEGWYEQYF
TGCAGTGCTAGAAACACCGAAGGTTGGTACGAGCAGTACTTC
>TRBV15|TRBJ2-7|NA|NA
CATSRYRASYEQYF
TGTGCCACCAGCAGATATAGGGCATCCTACGAGCAGTACTTC
>TRBV12-3/TRBV12-4|TRBJ1-1|NA|NA
CASSRPPLENTEAFF
TGTGCCAGCAGTAGGCCCCCCTTGGAGAACACTGAAGCTTTCTTT
>TRBV19|TRBJ2-7|many|NA
CASSQEGSSYEQYF
TGTGCCAGTAGCCAGGAAGGGAGCTCCTACGAGCAGTACTTC
>TRBV29-1|TRBJ2-7|many|NA
CSVEISYEQYF
TGCAGCGTTGAAATCTCCTACGAGCAGTACTTC
>TRBV5-1|TRBJ1-5|NA|NA
CASSLGQPNQPQHF
TGCGCCAGCAGCTTGGGGCAGCCCAATCAGCCCCAGCATTTT
>TRBV20-1|TRBJ2-7|few|NA
CSMVLLGRPGALYEQYF
TGCAGTATGGTGTTACTCGGACGGCCCGGGGCCCTCTACGAGCAGTACTTC
>TRBV12-3/TRBV12-4|TRBJ1-5|many|NA
CASSLRTEYSNQPQHF
TGTGCCAGCAGTTTACGGACTGAGTATAGCAATCAGCCCCAGCATTTT
>TRBV7-6|TRBJ1-3|NA|NA
CASSRKGNTIYF
TGTGCCAGCTCGAGGAAAGGAAACACCATATATTTT
>TRBV14|TRBJ2-7|many|NA
CASSQGGAAYEQYF
TGTGCCAGCAGCCAAGGGGGAGCAGCTTACGAGCAGTACTTC
>TRBV29-1|TRBJ2-2|once|NA
CSVQGVAGNTGQLFF
TGCAGCGTCCAGGGGGTAGCGGGGAACACCGGGCAGCTGTTTTTT
>TRBV10-3|TRBJ2-2|once|NA
CAISESAGAGELFF
TGTGCCATCAGTGAGTCTGCAGGGGCCGGGGAGCTGTTTTTT
>TRBV25-1|TRBJ2-2|NA|TRBD1
CASSGGQFTGELFF
TGTGCCAGCAGTGGGGGACAGTTTACCGGGGAGCTGTTTTTT
>TRBV2|TRBJ2-1|NA|TRBD2
CASSERLAGGNEQFF
TGTGCCAGCAGTGAAAGACTAGCGGGAGGCAATGAGCAGTTCTTC
>TRBV7-9|TRBJ2-7|once|NA
CASRELRHEQYF
TGTGCCAGCCGGGAATTACGCCACGAGCAGTACTTC
>TRBV10-3|TRBJ2-6|NA|NA
CAISDGRGGSGANVLTF
TGTGCCATCAGTGATGGAAGGGGGGGCTCTGGGGCCAACGTCCTGACTTTC
>TRBV19|TRBJ1-4|once|NA
CARDRPIEDEKLFF
TGTGCCAGGGATAGGCCAATTGAGGATGAAAAACTGTTTTTT
>TRBV13|TRBJ1-2|NA|NA
CASSFGGQLYGYTF
TGTGCCAGCAGCTTCGGCGGGCAGCTCTATGGCTACACCTTC
>TRBV27|TRBJ2-5|NA|TRBD1
CAGSLRGTGMETQYF
TGTGCCGGCAGTTTAAGGGGGACAGGGATGGAGACCCAGTACTTC
>TRBV11-2|TRBJ2-1|many|NA
CASSLGGPDTKITSYNEQFF
TGTGCCAGCAGCTTAGGCGGTCCGGACACGAAAATAACATCCTACAATGAGCAGTTCTTC
>TRBV5-4|TRBJ2-5|NA|TRBD2
CASSLGTSGGPIETQYF
TGTGCCAGCAGCTTGGGGACTAGCGGGGGGCCGATCGAGACCCAGTACTTC
>TRBV7-9|TRBJ1-5|many|NA
CASSLGTSNQPQHF
TGTGCCAGCAGCTTAGGCACTAGCAATCAGCCCCAGCATTTT
>TRBV24-1|TRBJ1-2|few|TRBD1
CATSDPGTDYGYTF
TGTGCCACCAGTGACCCTGGGACAGACTATGGCTACACCTTC
>TRBV3-1|TRBJ1-2|NA|NA
CASSQEDASYGYTF
TGTGCCAGCAGCCAGGAGGACGCCTCGTATGGCTACACCTTC
>TRBV7-9|TRBJ2-7|NA|TRBD2
CASSSGATYEQYF
TGTGCCAGTAGTAGCGGGGCGACCTACGAGCAGTACTTC
>TRBV7-8|TRBJ2-3|many|TRBD2
CASSWGLAGGSTDTQYF
TGTGCCAGCAGCTGGGGGTTAGCGGGGGGCAGCACAGATACGCAGTATTTT
>TRBV5-4|TRBJ2-3|NA|TRBD2
CASSSPGTSEGMGTQYF
TGTGCCAGCAGCTCGCCCGGGACTAGCGAGGGAATGGGTACGCAGTATTTT
>TRBV2|TRBJ2-1|NA|NA
CASSAQGGGPYNEQFF
TGTGCCAGCAGTGCGCAGGGGGGTGGGCCCTACAATGAGCAGTTCTTC
>TRBV20-1|TRBJ1-5|many|NA
CSAREAGWTNQPQHF
TGCAGTGCTAGAGAAGCAGGGTGGACCAATCAGCCCCAGCATTTT
>TRBV4-1|TRBJ1-2|once|TRBD1
CASSQGKQGVGNAYTF
TGCGCCAGCAGCCAAGGGAAACAGGGGGTCGGAAATGCCTACACCTTC